What follows are 18 T cell receptor beta chains derived from one specimen sequenced in a study of cytomegalovirus exposure and HLA in healthy donors. PCR primers comprised 60 Vbeta and 13 Jbeta primers. The data were produced by immunoSEQ multiplex PCR, yet TCRdb's version contains in-frame clones alone and is incomplete. The sample lists some 130,000 clones, 70% to 85% occurring once. Material: PBMCs. The receptors were sampled from a boy between 10 and 17 years old in good health and CMV-seronegative.

The V and J genes are TRBV5-1 and TRBJ2-7; perhaps TRBD2 as D (5 bases). This CDR3 region has 14 residues. CDR1 is SGHRS and CDR2 is YFSETQ in the germline V gene. Trimming shortened V by 0 bases and J by 3 bases, and 10 bases separated the two germline ends. CDR3 loop: CASSLAGSLYEQYF. CDR3 in DNA: TGCGCCAGCAGCTTGGCGGGGTCACTCTACGAGCAGTACTTC.

The chain couples TRBV6-1 to TRBJ1-2; TRBD1 agrees at 10 bases. Trimming at V came to 10 bases and at J to 4 bases, leaving 3 bases not matched to a gene. The CDR3 covers 12 residues. From germline, CDR1 is MNHNS and CDR2 SASEGT. CDR3 coding DNA: TGTGCCACCGGACAGGGGGGCTATGGCTACACCTTC. Translating it yields CATGQGGYGYTF.

The chain employs TRBV7-3 and TRBJ2-3, with TRBD2 identical over 8 bases. The CDR3 runs to 15 residues. Looked up from germline, CDR1 is SGHTA and CDR2 is FQGTGA. Losses at the gene ends were 0 bases for V and 2 bases for J; bases not matched to a gene: 1. As DNA, the CDR3 is TGTGCCAGCAGCTTAACTAGCGGGATCACAGATACGCAGTATTTT. It codes for CASSLTSGITDTQYF.

The rearrangement links TRBV9 to TRBJ2-2, with D tentatively TRBD1 (6 bases). The germline V gene has CDR1 SGDLS and CDR2 YYNGEE. The V end lost 0 bases, the J end lost 3 bases, and 12 bases lay between the germline ends. The CDR3 contains 16 residues. The CDR3 DNA sequence: TGTGCCAGCAGCGTAGCACGGGACACCTACACCGGGGAGCTGTTTTTT. Its translation is CASSVARDTYTGELFF.

The genes are TRBV5-4 and TRBJ2-1; D might be TRBD1 (5 bases). The CDR3 contains 16 residues. V was trimmed by 4 bases and J by 0 bases, leaving 14 bases between them. Germline V gives CDR1 SGHNT, CDR2 YYREEE (reference sequence). The DNA for the CDR3 is TGTGCCAGCAGCGCGAGACAGTCCAGCTCCTACAATGAGCAGTTCTTC. It encodes CASSARQSSSYNEQFF.

The V call is TRBV5-6, the J call TRBJ2-3, with TRBD2 identical over 12 bases. Germline CDR1 reads SGHDT; CDR2 reads YYEEEE. The CDR3 is made up of 16 amino acids. V dropped 4 bases and J dropped 1; count of bases not matched to a gene: 4. In DNA form, the CDR3 reads TGTGCCAGCAGCCTACGACTAGCGGGGGGCACAGATACGCAGTATTTT. Its translation: CASSLRLAGGTDTQYF. Filled out from reference TRBV5-6 and TRBJ2-3, the complete variable domain reads DAGVTQSPTHLIKTRGQQVTLRCSPKSGHDTVSWYQQALGQGPQFIFQYYEEEERQRGNFPDRFSGHQFPNYSSELNVNALLLGDSALYLCASSLRLAGGTDTQYFGPGTRLTVL.

The chain combines TRBV2 with TRBJ2-1; D possibly corresponds to TRBD1 (5 bases). V was clipped by 9 bases and J by 0 bases, with 15 bases between them. The length of the CDR3 is 15 residues. The germline CDR1 and CDR2 sequences are SNHLY and FYNNEI. CDR3: CARDRPLSSYNEQFF. The CDR3 DNA is TGTGCCAGAGACAGACCACTTAGCTCCTACAATGAGCAGTTCTTC.

The sample holds a few counts of this clone. The V gene is TRBV4-3, the J gene TRBJ2-7; 7 nucleotides agree with TRBD2. Germline CDR1 LGHNA, CDR2 YSLEER. The CDR3 extends over 13 amino acids. Germline trimming cut 6 bases from V and 4 bases from J; bases unmatched to any gene: 6. CDR3 region: CASSLGLRYEQYF. As DNA, the CDR3 is TGCGCCAGCAGTTTGGGACTAAGGTACGAGCAGTACTTC.

The chain couples TRBV14 to TRBJ1-1, with a possible D match to TRBD1 (6 bases). Trimming took 8 bases from V and 2 from J, leaving 24 bases between them. This CDR3 is 17 amino acids long. Per germline, CDR1 SGHDN and CDR2 FVKESK. The CDR3 sequence: CASRPYRPGTPNTEAFF. For the CDR3, the DNA is TGTGCCAGCCGCCCTTATAGACCAGGGACACCAAACACTGAAGCTTTCTTT.

This chain links TRBV5-6 with TRBJ2-3; possible D gene TRBD2, 6 bases. The V and J ends lost 3 bases and 8 bases respectively, with 10 bases between them. The CDR3 length is 12 residues. The V gene's germline CDR1 is SGHDT and CDR2 YYEEEE. The DNA for the CDR3 is TGTGCCAGCAGCTCCTCCGGGGGTACGCAGTATTTT. Protein sequence: CASSSSGGTQYF. The whole variable domain, remainder taken from reference TRBV5-6 and TRBJ2-3, is DAGVTQSPTHLIKTRGQQVTLRCSPKSGHDTVSWYQQALGQGPQFIFQYYEEEERQRGNFPDRFSGHQFPNYSSELNVNALLLGDSALYLCASSSSGGTQYFGPGTRLTVL.

The V gene is TRBV7-3, the J gene TRBJ2-6; 9 bases match TRBD1. The junction had 7 bases not matched to a gene; V was cut back by 1 base and J by 3 bases. This CDR3 is 18 amino acids long. Germline CDR1 reads SGHTA; CDR2 reads FQGTGA. The CDR3: CASSLKGTGGGGANVLTF. Written as DNA, the CDR3 is TGTGCCAGCAGCTTAAAGGGCACAGGGGGCGGTGGGGCCAACGTCCTGACTTTC. Together with reference TRBV7-3 and TRBJ2-6, the CDR3 gives the full variable domain: GAGVSQTPSNKVTEKGKYVELRCDPISGHTALYWYRQSLGQGPEFLIYFQGTGAADDSGLPNDRFFAVRPEGSVSTLKIQRTERGDSAVYLCASSLKGTGGGGANVLTFGAGSRLTVL.

The V and J genes are TRBV7-2 and TRBJ1-1; no firm D call. The V end was cut by 5 bases, the J end by 3 bases, with 16 bases between. CDR1 and CDR2 (germline): SGHTA, FQGNSA. The CDR3 has 15 amino acids. Here the CDR3 reads CASSPISSGYTEAFF. The DNA of the CDR3 is TGTGCCAGCAGCCCGATATCTTCGGGGTACACTGAAGCTTTCTTT. Combining the CDR3 with reference TRBV7-2 and TRBJ1-1 gives the whole variable domain GAGVSQSPSNKVTEKGKDVELRCDPISGHTALYWYRQSLGQGLEFLIYFQGNSAPDKSGLPSDRFSAERTGGSVSTLTIQRTQQEDSAVYLCASSPISSGYTEAFFGQGTRLTVV.

The V gene is TRBV7-3, the J gene TRBJ2-5; TRBD2 matches at 15 bases. The germline CDR1 and CDR2 sequences are SGHTA and FQGTGA. The CDR3 totals 17 residues. Germline trimming cut 1 base from V and 5 bases from J; bases unmatched to any gene: 5. The CDR3 DNA reads TGTGCCAGCAGCTTAAACGGACTAGCGGGGGGGGAGGAGACCCAGTACTTC. Translation: CASSLNGLAGGEETQYF. The whole variable domain, filled in from reference TRBV7-3 and TRBJ2-5, reads GAGVSQTPSNKVTEKGKYVELRCDPISGHTALYWYRQSLGQGPEFLIYFQGTGAADDSGLPNDRFFAVRPEGSVSTLKIQRTERGDSAVYLCASSLNGLAGGEETQYFGPGTRLLVL.

V is TRBV25-1 and J is TRBJ1-1; 10 bases are shared with TRBD1. The CDR3 consists of 18 residues. V was clipped by 1 base and J by 0 bases; unmatched bases: 8. Germline V lookup: CDR1 MGHDK, CDR2 SYGVNS. The CDR3 DNA is TGTGCCAGCAGTGAATCAGGACAGGGGGGAACGGTGAACACTGAAGCTTTCTTT. Its protein is CASSESGQGGTVNTEAFF.

The chain carries TRBV7-9 and TRBJ2-2, with D tentatively TRBD1 (5 bases). CDR1 and CDR2 (germline): SEHNR, FQNEAQ (reference sequence). This CDR3 region has 15 residues. Trimming stripped 3 bases from V and 3 bases from J, with 11 bases between. CDR3 DNA: TGTGCCAGCAGCTTCAGGGAAAAGGACACCGGGGAGCTGTTTTTT. As protein: CASSFREKDTGELFF.

The V call is TRBV27, the J call TRBJ2-5; 10 bases are a match to TRBD1. The J call may be faulty, since TRBJ2-7 better matches the DNA end. Germline CDR1 MNHEY, CDR2 SMNVEV (reference sequence). The length of the CDR3 is 16 residues. DNA of the CDR3: TGTGCCAGCAGTTTCCTGGGACAGGGGAGAATCTACGAGCAGTACTTC. It specifies CASSFLGQGRIYEQYF.

This clone was picked up a small number of times. The chain recombines TRBV5-4 with TRBJ1-2, with 8 nucleotides matching TRBD1. This CDR3 comprises 12 residues. The V gene's germline CDR1 is SGHNT and CDR2 YYREEE (reference sequence). The J segment lost 8 bases and the V segment lost 3 bases, leaving 3 bases of the junction unmatched. The CDR3 DNA reads as TGTGCCAGCAGCTGGACAGGGTACGGCTACACCTTC. This gives the protein CASSWTGYGYTF.

Regarding this clone: The junction does not match germline at one end; this may be a read error. The rearrangement links TRBV2 to TRBJ1-2, with TRBD1 as a possible D gene (6 bases). Germline lookup yields CDR1 SNHLY and CDR2 FYNNEI. The CDR3 has 13 residues. The CDR3 is CASIGLRGYGYPF. CDR3 bases: TGTGCCAGCATAGGTTTGAGGGGGTATGGCTACCCCTTC.